This TCR beta chain stems from a study of blood T cell repertoires in COVID-19. Germline V gene sequence: CDR1 MNHEY, CDR2 SMNVEV (reference sequence). The CDR3 covers 16 residues. V was cut by 7 bases and J by 0 bases, with 16 bases left in between. Some clones are missing from TCRdb's copy, which holds only in-frame ones; the method was immunoSEQ multiplex PCR. The sample consists of roughly 250,000 clones, 70% to 90% of them appearing once. The V and J genes are TRBV27 and TRBJ1-5, with unresolved D. This TCR came from a woman aged 50 to 60 who had recovered from COVID-19. The specimen was PBMCs or T cells enriched from blood (not recorded which). In nucleotides, the CDR3 is TGTGCCAGCATACGTCAAAACAGTTATAGCAATCAGCCCCAGCATTTT. This translates into CASIRQNSYSNQPQHF.